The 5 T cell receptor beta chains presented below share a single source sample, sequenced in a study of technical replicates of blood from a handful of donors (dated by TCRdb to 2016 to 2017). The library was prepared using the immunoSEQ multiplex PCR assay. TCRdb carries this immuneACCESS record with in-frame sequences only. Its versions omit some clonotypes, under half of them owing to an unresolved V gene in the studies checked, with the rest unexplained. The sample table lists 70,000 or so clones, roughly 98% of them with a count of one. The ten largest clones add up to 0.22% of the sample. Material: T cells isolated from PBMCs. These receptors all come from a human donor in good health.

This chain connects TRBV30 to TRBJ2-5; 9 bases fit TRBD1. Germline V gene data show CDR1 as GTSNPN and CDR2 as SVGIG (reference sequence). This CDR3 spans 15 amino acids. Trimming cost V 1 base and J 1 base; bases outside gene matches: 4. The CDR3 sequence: CAWSGGQGSQETQYF. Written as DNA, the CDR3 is TGTGCCTGGAGTGGGGGACAGGGTAGCCAAGAGACCCAGTACTTC.

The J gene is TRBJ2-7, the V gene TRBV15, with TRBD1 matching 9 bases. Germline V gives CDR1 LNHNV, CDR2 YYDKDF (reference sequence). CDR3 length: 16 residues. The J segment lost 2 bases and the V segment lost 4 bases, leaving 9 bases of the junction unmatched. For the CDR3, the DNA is TGTGCCACCAGCATCTCGTTGGGACAGGGAGCCTACGAGCAGTACTTC. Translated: CATSISLGQGAYEQYF.

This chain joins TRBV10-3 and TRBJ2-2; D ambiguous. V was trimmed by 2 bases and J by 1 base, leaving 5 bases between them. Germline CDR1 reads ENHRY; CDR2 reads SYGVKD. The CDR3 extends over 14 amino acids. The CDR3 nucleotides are TGTGCCATCAGTGAGGCAGGGAACACCGGGGAGCTGTTTTTT. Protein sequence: CAISEAGNTGELFF.

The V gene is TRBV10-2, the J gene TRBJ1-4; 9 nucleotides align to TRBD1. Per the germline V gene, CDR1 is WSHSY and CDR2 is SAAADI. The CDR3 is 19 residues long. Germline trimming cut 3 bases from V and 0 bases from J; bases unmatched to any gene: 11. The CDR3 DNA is TGCGCCAGCAGTGACTCTCCTATTAGACAGGGGGCAACTAATGAAAAACTGTTTTTT. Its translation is CASSDSPIRQGATNEKLFF.

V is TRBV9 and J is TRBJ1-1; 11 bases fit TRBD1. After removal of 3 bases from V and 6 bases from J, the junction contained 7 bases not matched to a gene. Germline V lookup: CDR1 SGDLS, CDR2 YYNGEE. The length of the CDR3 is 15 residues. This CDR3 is CASSAGTGGDPEAFF. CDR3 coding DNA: TGTGCCAGCAGCGCAGGGACAGGGGGAGACCCTGAAGCTTTCTTT.